Detailed here is one T cell receptor (beta chain). The data were taken from a study of technical replicates of blood from a few donors. Some clones are missing from TCRdb's copy, which holds only in-frame ones; the method was immunoSEQ multiplex PCR. The sample lists 80,000 to 100,000 clones, 95% occurring once. The sequence was obtained from a human donor in good health. Sequencing was done on a sample of T cells isolated from PBMCs.

As DNA, the CDR3 is TGTGCCAGCAGGGCAACGCCGAACACCATATATTTT. This codes for CASRATPNTIYF. The chain joins TRBV7-9 to TRBJ1-3; D not certain. Germline lookup yields CDR1 SEHNR and CDR2 FQNEAQ (reference sequence). The V end was cut by 6 bases, the J end by 7 bases, with 10 bases between. This CDR3 has 12 residues.